A single sample is the source of the 24 T cell receptor beta chains below, sequenced in a study of OX40 agonist ivuxolimab in advanced cancers. Data came from immunoSEQ multiplex PCR; TCRdb stores just in-frame clones and leaves some out. The sample contains tens of thousands of clones, around 88% of which appear only once. The source was CD4+ or CD8+ T cells sorted from blood, collected in a trial of the OX40 agonist ivuxolimab. The receptors derive from an adult with an advanced solid tumor such as melanoma, head and neck, liver or kidney cancer.

The J gene is TRBJ1-1, the V gene TRBV5-1; D possibly corresponds to TRBD1 (5 bases). The V end was cut by 4 bases, the J end by 3 bases, with 10 bases between. Germline assignment: CDR1 SGHRS and CDR2 YFSETQ. The CDR3 totals 13 residues. The CDR3 region has the DNA TGCGCCAGCAGCCCGGGGGGGGACACTGAAGCTTTCTTT. The encoded protein is CASSPGGDTEAFF.

The chain uses TRBV5-8 and TRBJ2-1; 8 nucleotides line up with TRBD1. The CDR3 loop spans 15 amino acids. The germline V gene encodes CDR1 SGHTS and CDR2 YDEGEE. The V and J ends lost 4 bases and 1 base, in that order; junction bases with no gene match: 4. CDR3 residues: CASSQDRGSYNEQFF. The CDR3 DNA is TGTGCCAGCAGCCAAGACAGGGGTTCCTACAATGAGCAGTTCTTC. Full variable domain (missing parts from reference TRBV5-8 and TRBJ2-1): EAGVTQSPTHLIKTRGQQATLRCSPISGHTSVYWYQQALGLGLQFLLWYDEGEERNRGNFPPRFSGRQFPNYSSELNVNALELEDSALYLCASSQDRGSYNEQFFGPGTRLTVL.

The gene calls are TRBV29-1 and TRBJ1-1; D unclear. V lost 4 bases and J 0 bases, leaving 9 bases between the germline ends. There are 13 residues in the CDR3. Germline CDR1 reads SQVTM; CDR2 reads ANQGSEA. CDR3 nucleotide sequence: TGCAGCGTTGTGCGGCCGATGAACACTGAAGCTTTCTTT. This encodes CSVVRPMNTEAFF.

The rearrangement joins TRBV4-1 to TRBJ2-7, with TRBD1 matching over 12 bases. This CDR3 contains 19 residues. Germline loops: CDR1 MGHRA, CDR2 YSYEKL. V shed 3 bases, J shed 2 bases, and the junction held 14 bases outside the gene matches. The CDR3: CASSQQPGQGAPSAYEQYF. The CDR3 bases are TGCGCCAGCAGCCAGCAACCGGGACAGGGGGCCCCTTCCGCCTACGAGCAGTACTTC.

The chain uses TRBV11-2 and TRBJ1-2; possible D gene TRBD1, 5 bases. The V end was cut by 5 bases, the J end by 8 bases, with 18 bases between. Germline loops: CDR1 SGHAT, CDR2 FQNNGV. This CDR3 region has 14 residues. CDR3 DNA: TGTGCCAGCAGCCCTCAGGGTCCTCTCTCGGGCTACACCTTC. This gives the protein CASSPQGPLSGYTF.

The V and J genes are TRBV6-6 and TRBJ2-5; D may be TRBD1 or TRBD2 (7 bases each). CDR1 and CDR2 (germline): MNHNY, SVGAGI (reference sequence). The CDR3 length is 15 residues. V was pared by 6 bases and J by 4 bases, with 18 bases between. CDR3 residues: CASSQRGGGRETQYF. The CDR3 nucleotides read TGTGCCAGCAGCCAAAGGGGAGGGGGCCGAGAGACCCAGTACTTC.

The chain links TRBV4-2 to TRBJ1-2; D not resolved. The V end was cut by 0 bases, the J end by 4 bases, with 18 bases between. CDR3 length: 17 residues. Per the germline V gene, CDR1 is LGHNA and CDR2 is YNFKEQ. The CDR3 spells CASSQDPQTTASYGYTF. In nucleotides, the CDR3 is TGTGCCAGCAGCCAAGATCCCCAGACGACGGCTAGCTATGGCTACACCTTC.

The genes are TRBV15 and TRBJ2-6; possibly TRBD1 for D (6 bases). V lost 1 base to trimming and J lost 0 bases, with 13 bases between them. Germline loops: CDR1 LNHNV, CDR2 YYDKDF (reference sequence). The CDR3 has 18 residues. CDR3 sequence reads: CATSRVRQATSGANVLTF. For the CDR3, the DNA is TGTGCCACCAGCAGAGTACGACAGGCAACCTCTGGGGCCAACGTCCTGACTTTC.

CDR3 in amino acids: CASSLVPAGGQETQYF. In nucleotides, the CDR3 is TGTGCCAGCAGCTTAGTGCCAGCGGGAGGCCAAGAGACCCAGTACTTC. V is TRBV11-1 and J is TRBJ2-5; 9 nucleotides agree with TRBD2. Germline V lookup: CDR1 SGHAT, CDR2 FQDESV (reference sequence). Losses at the gene ends were 1 base for V and 1 base for J; bases not matched to a gene: 4. The CDR3 extends over 16 amino acids.

The rearrangement uses TRBV29-1 and TRBJ2-1, with TRBD2 identical over 10 bases. Germline V CDR1 and CDR2: SQVTM, ANQGSEA. V lost 7 bases and J lost 7; bases outside the gene matches: 10. This CDR3 has 14 residues. The CDR3 region has the DNA TGCAGCGCCGCGCAGGGACTAGCGTCGAATGAGCAGTTCTTC. Amino acids: CSAAQGLASNEQFF.

This clone was counted a few times. The rearrangement links TRBV9 to TRBJ2-5; 10 bases match TRBD2. The germline V gene has CDR1 SGDLS and CDR2 YYNGEE. V dropped 2 bases and J dropped 0; count of bases not matched to a gene: 4. The CDR3 totals 16 residues. The CDR3 spells CASSVGTSAYQETQYF. CDR3 bases: TGTGCCAGCAGCGTGGGGACTAGCGCATACCAAGAGACCCAGTACTTC.

The chain joins TRBV2 to TRBJ2-2, with TRBD2 as a possible D gene (6 bases). Trimming took off 10 bases at V and 4 bases at J, with 13 bases between the two ends. The V gene's germline CDR1 is SNHLY and CDR2 FYNNEI. This CDR3 has 13 amino acids. The CDR3 sequence: CATRGMSTGELFF. The CDR3 DNA is TGTGCCACCCGGGGGATGAGCACCGGGGAGCTGTTTTTT.

A single count supports this clone. The germline gene is not matched at one end of the junction; a read error may be the cause. The V gene is TRBV7-7, the J gene TRBJ2-1; 11 bases agree with TRBD2. Germline assignment: CDR1 SSHAT and CDR2 FNYEAQ (reference sequence). This CDR3 is built from 16 residues. CDR3 sequence: CASSRITSGGSNEQFF. As DNA, the CDR3 is TGTGCTAGCAGCCGTATTACTAGCGGGGGATCCAATGAGCAGTTCTTC.

The chain couples TRBV12-5 to TRBJ2-5, with D tentatively TRBD2 (5 bases). Per the germline V gene, CDR1 is LGHNT and CDR2 is FRNRAP. Trimming removed 4 bases from V and 5 bases from J, with 20 bases in between. CDR3 length equals 16 residues. CDR3 sequence reads: CASGSTGEEAWETQYF. The CDR3, as DNA: TGTGCTAGTGGTTCAACTGGAGAGGAGGCCTGGGAGACCCAGTACTTC.

The chain joins TRBV30 to TRBJ2-5; 9 bases are a match to TRBD2. Unmatched junction bases numbered 3, after V lost 2 bases and J lost 5 bases. In germline, CDR1 is GTSNPN, CDR2 SVGIG (reference sequence). This CDR3 contains 13 residues. CDR3 in DNA: TGTGCCTGGAGTCGGCTAGCGGGGGAGACCCAGTACTTC. Translation: CAWSRLAGETQYF.

The chain employs TRBV18 and TRBJ1-1, with 7 bases matching TRBD1. CDR1 is KGHSH, CDR2 LQKENI, per germline. Trimming cost V 3 bases and J 5 bases; bases outside gene matches: 9. CDR3 size: 15 residues. In DNA, the CDR3 is TGTGCCAGCTCACCTTCGGGCAGGGGGAGAACTGAAGCTTTCTTT. Protein: CASSPSGRGRTEAFF.

Note on this clone: This may stem from a read error, because a much larger clone lies one nucleotide away. The sample carries other DNA sequences with the same CDR3. The chain combines TRBV5-4 with TRBJ2-2; 7 bases fit TRBD2. The CDR3 consists of 15 residues. The J segment lost 0 bases and the V segment lost 8 bases, leaving 7 bases of the junction unmatched. Germline CDR1 is SGHNT and CDR2 is YYREEE (reference sequence). The CDR3 is CASSRGLTNTGELFF. In nucleotides, the CDR3 is TGTGCCAGTAGCCGGGGACTAACGAACACCGGGGAGCTGTTTTTT.

V is TRBV28 and J is TRBJ1-6, with D tentatively TRBD1 (6 bases). CDR1 and CDR2 from the germline V gene are MDHEN and SYDVKM. The V gene lost 10 bases and the J gene lost 7 bases, with 11 bases spanning the gap. The CDR3 is made up of 12 amino acids. CDR3 residues: CATKGGNSPLHF. The DNA for the CDR3 is TGTGCCACCAAAGGGGGGAATTCACCCCTCCACTTT.

This chain uses TRBV6-6 with TRBJ2-5, with D possibly called TRBD1 or TRBD2 (5 bases each). Germline loops: CDR1 MNHNY, CDR2 SVGAGI (reference sequence). V dropped 10 bases and J dropped 6 bases, with 18 bases sitting between them. The CDR3 has 13 residues. The CDR3: CATLETGPKTQYF. In nucleotides, the CDR3 is TGTGCCACCCTAGAGACGGGGCCGAAGACCCAGTACTTC.

The rearrangement uses TRBV5-4 and TRBJ1-1; D is ambiguous. Trimming pared 4 bases from V and 4 bases from J, leaving 8 bases between. The length of the CDR3 is 12 residues. The V gene's germline CDR1 is SGHNT and CDR2 YYREEE (reference sequence). The DNA for the CDR3 is TGTGCCAGCAGCGCCGTTGGCACTGAAGCTTTCTTT. Residues: CASSAVGTEAFF.

Written as DNA, the CDR3 is TGCGCCAGCAGCCAAGCTACAGCGGGAACTGAAGCTTTCTTT. This encodes CASSQATAGTEAFF. This sequence joins TRBV4-1 and TRBJ1-1; unclear D gene. The germline V gene encodes CDR1 MGHRA and CDR2 YSYEKL. Trimming took off 1 base at V and 5 bases at J, with 11 bases between the two ends. CDR3 length: 14 residues.

The V and J genes are TRBV7-8 and TRBJ2-4, with 14 bases aligning to TRBD2. This CDR3 is built from 19 residues. Looked up from germline, CDR1 is SGHVS and CDR2 is FQNEAQ. The trim removed 0 bases at V and 2 bases at J, leaving 6 bases unmatched. Written as DNA, the CDR3 is TGTGCCAGCAGCTTAGCCGGGACTAGCGGGAGTGGGACCAAAAACATTCAGTACTTC. Protein: CASSLAGTSGSGTKNIQYF.

The chain recombines TRBV5-1 with TRBJ2-3, with TRBD2 matching over 11 bases. Germline trimming cut 4 bases from V and 3 bases from J; bases unmatched to any gene: 10. Germline CDR1 and CDR2: SGHRS and YFSETQ. The CDR3 consists of 17 residues. The CDR3 loop reads CASSDLTSGRVTDTQYF. DNA of the CDR3: TGCGCCAGCAGCGACCTCACTAGCGGGAGAGTAACAGATACGCAGTATTTT.

The rearrangement uses TRBV19 and TRBJ1-6; D is unclear. This CDR3 region has 17 residues. Germline V gives CDR1 LNHDA, CDR2 SQIVND (reference sequence). The V end lost 6 bases, the J end lost 0 bases, and 15 bases lay between the germline ends. The CDR3 here is CASSTSFGSSYNSPLHF. Here the CDR3 DNA reads TGTGCCAGTAGCACCTCCTTCGGGAGCTCCTATAATTCACCCCTCCACTTT.